This record covers a single T cell receptor beta chain. No antigen is known for it. Profiled with immunoSEQ multiplex PCR; TCRdb holds only in-frame clones, not every one. The sample lists some 330,000 clones, roughly 90% occurring once. This CDR3 comprises 16 residues. Germline-derived CDR1 and CDR2 are MDHEN and SYDVKM. Trimming left V 7 bases short and J 12 bases short, with 30 bases between. The data are from a study of cytomegalovirus exposure and HLA in healthy donors. Broader study findings: The classifier reportedly diagnosed cytomegalovirus status with high sensitivity and specificity. Specificity of a few CMV-associated chains for CMV antigens was verified in vitro. Most observed TCR sequences were rare, whereas some public TCRs were detected in many donors.

Material for sequencing was PBMCs. The chain couples TRBV28 to TRBJ1-2; D gene ambiguous. This TCR derives from a woman between 18 and 30 years old in good health and CMV-seronegative. CDR3 nucleotide sequence: TGTGCCAGCAACCCCGGCGGATCGGTCCGGTCCGGGTGGCACACCTTC. Translating it yields CASNPGGSVRSGWHTF.